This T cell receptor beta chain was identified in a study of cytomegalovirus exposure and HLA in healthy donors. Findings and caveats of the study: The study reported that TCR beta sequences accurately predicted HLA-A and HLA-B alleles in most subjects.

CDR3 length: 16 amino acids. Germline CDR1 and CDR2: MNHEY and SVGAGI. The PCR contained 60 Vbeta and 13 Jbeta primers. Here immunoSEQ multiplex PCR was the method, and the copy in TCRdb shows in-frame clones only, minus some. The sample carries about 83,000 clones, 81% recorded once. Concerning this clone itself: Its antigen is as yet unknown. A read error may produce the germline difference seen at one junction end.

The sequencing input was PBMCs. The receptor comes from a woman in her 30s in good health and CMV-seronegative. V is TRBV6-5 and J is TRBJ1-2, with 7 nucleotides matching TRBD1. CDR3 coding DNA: TGTGCCAGCAGCTACTTTCTGAGACAGGGCGTCCATGGCTACACCTTC. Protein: CASSYFLRQGVHGYTF.